The present entry profiles one T cell receptor beta chain with its context. Its target is not known. The data originate from a study of T cells expressing NK-cell markers. Broader study findings: HCMV specificity of the expanded NKG2C+ T cell clones was not established. For four donors, these clonotypes were likewise the leading ones in the CD3+CD56-NKG2C+ fraction.

TCRdb reprocessed the 5' RACE reads, keeping one entry per CDR3 protein, no DNA. The table lists approximately 150,000 distinct CDR3 sequences, with about 12% in the top ten. The CDR3 contains 15 residues. The source of this sequence is a man aged 18 to 29 in good health. Sequences were obtained from blood T cells: a sorted CD56 or NKG2C T cell subset, CD4+ or CD8+ T cells, or bulk PBMC T cells (not recorded which). The rearrangement uses TRBV12-3 or TRBV12-4 and TRBJ1-1; checking the TCRdb D call of TRBD1 is not possible without DNA. The CDR3 loop reads CASSTATGMNTEAFF.